This TCR beta chain was captured in a study of T cell responses to AZD1222 COVID-19 vaccine. Whole-study context: Recipients boosted at about 4 weeks or about 12 weeks are pooled. General observations from the study: It was only a handful of AZD1222 recipients who were seropositive at baseline.

Per the germline V gene, CDR1 is SGDLS and CDR2 is YYNGEE. The CDR3 is made up of 14 amino acids. Trimming took 0 bases from V and 8 from J, leaving 11 bases between them. On this clone: Its target is not known.

Clones were read by immunoSEQ multiplex PCR, and TCRdb kept only the in-frame ones, dropping some. This table has roughly 120,000 clones, 91% appearing once. The input for sequencing was peripheral blood, taken on day 0 of AZD1222 vaccination. The clonotype originates from an adult in good health. The chain combines TRBV9 with TRBJ1-4, with D perhaps TRBD1 (6 bases). The CDR3 DNA reads TGTGCCAGCAGCGTAGGAGGGGGAGACGAAAAACTGTTTTTT. Translated, it gives CASSVGGGDEKLFF.